The clone carrying this T cell receptor (beta chain) was seen only a few times. Germline V gives CDR1 SEHNR, CDR2 FQNEAQ (reference sequence). Trimming left V 1 base short and J 6 bases short, with 9 bases between. The CDR3 covers 13 residues. The data derive from a study of tumour-infiltrating T cells in Burkitt lymphoma. Overall study: All epidemiological Burkitt lymphoma subtypes were represented in the cohort.

Profiled with immunoSEQ multiplex PCR; TCRdb holds only in-frame clones, not every one. The sample contains about 46,000 clones, roughly 30% of which appear only once. The chain joins TRBV7-9 to TRBJ1-1; D unresolved. The receptor's source is a human donor with Burkitt lymphoma. Sequencing was performed on tumor tissue. DNA for the CDR3: TGTGCCAGCAGCTTAGGTTGGATCGCTGAAGCTTTCTTT. Encoded protein: CASSLGWIAEAFF. Combining the CDR3 with reference TRBV7-9 and TRBJ1-1 gives the whole variable domain DTGVSQNPRHKITKRGQNVTFRCDPISEHNRLYWYRQTLGQGPEFLTYFQNEAQLEKSRLLSDRFSAERPKGSFSTLEIQRTEQGDSAMYLCASSLGWIAEAFFGQGTRLTVV.